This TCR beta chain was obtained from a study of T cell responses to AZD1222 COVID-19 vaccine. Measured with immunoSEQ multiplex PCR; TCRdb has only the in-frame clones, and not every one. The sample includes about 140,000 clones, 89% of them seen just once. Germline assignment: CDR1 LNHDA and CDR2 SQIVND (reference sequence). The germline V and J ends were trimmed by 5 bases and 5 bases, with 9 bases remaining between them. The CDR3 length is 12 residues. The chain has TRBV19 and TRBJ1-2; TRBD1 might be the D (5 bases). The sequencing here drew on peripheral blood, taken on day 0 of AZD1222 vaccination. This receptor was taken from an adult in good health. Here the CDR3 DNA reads TGTGCCAGTAGTCCCCGACAGTATGGCTACACCTTC. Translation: CASSPRQYGYTF.